A single sample gave rise to the 8 T cell receptor beta chains below, sequenced in a study of T cell changes during pregnancy in multiple sclerosis. Method: immunoSEQ multiplex PCR; TCRdb's copy keeps in-frame clones and lacks some. Among almost 50,000 clones listed, around 90% were seen once. The material sequenced was CD8+ T cells from peripheral blood mononuclear cells, taken after pregnancy. The receptors here all came from a female donor with multiple sclerosis, enrolled in a pregnancy study.

V usage is TRBV4-1 and J usage is TRBJ2-1; weak D call: TRBD2 (6 bases). V was pared by 4 bases and J by 9 bases, with 10 bases between. Per the germline V gene, CDR1 is MGHRA and CDR2 is YSYEKL. This CDR3 contains 12 residues. CDR3 amino acids: CASSLAAGEQFF. In DNA form, the CDR3 reads TGCGCCAGCAGCCTAGCGGCCGGTGAGCAGTTCTTC.

The chain uses TRBV5-1 and TRBJ1-1, with 7 nucleotides matching TRBD1. The CDR3 sequence is 15 residues long. Germline-derived CDR1 and CDR2 are SGHRS and YFSETQ. The junction had 12 bases not matched to a gene; V was cut back by 0 bases and J by 10 bases. The CDR3, as DNA: TGCGCCAGCAGCTTGGGACAGGGTTTTCATGGTGGAGCTTTCTTT. Its protein product is CASSLGQGFHGGAFF.

This clone occurred once. The chain couples TRBV6-5 to TRBJ1-2, with D uncertain. Germline CDR1 and CDR2: MNHEY and SVGAGI. V was pared by 8 bases and J by 8 bases, with 15 bases between. The length of the CDR3 is 12 residues. The CDR3 DNA sequence: TGTGCCAGCTCCCACCACGCGGGGGGCTACACCTTC. Translation: CASSHHAGGYTF.

This clone was counted a few times. J is TRBJ1-6 and V is TRBV16; D is perhaps TRBD1 (5 bases). V lost 8 bases, J lost 9 bases, and 11 bases lay in between. Germline V gene lookup returns CDR1 KGHSY and CDR2 FQNENV. CDR3 length equals 12 residues. The CDR3 protein is CASGRDSSPLHF. CDR3 DNA sequence: TGTGCCAGCGGTCGGGACTCTTCACCCCTCCACTTT. The complete variable domain, with remaining parts taken from reference TRBV16 and TRBJ1-6, reads GEEVAQTPKHLVRGEGQKAKLYCAPIKGHSYVFWYQQVLKNEFKFLISFQNENVFDETGMPKERFSAKCLPNSPCSLEIQATKLEDSAVYFCASGRDSSPLHFGNGTRLTVT.

The CDR3 bases are TGTGCCAGTAGTATAGTGGGCACCGGAGCCAAAAACATTCAGTACTTC. Protein product: CASSIVGTGAKNIQYF. This sequence joins TRBV19 and TRBJ2-4; no definite D call. Per germline, CDR1 LNHDA and CDR2 SQIVND (reference sequence). V was cut by 1 base and J by 0 bases, with 10 bases left in between. CDR3 size: 16 residues.

This clone was detected a few times. The chain has TRBV6-6 and TRBJ1-2; 9 bases are a match to TRBD1. There are 15 residues in the CDR3. In germline, CDR1 is MNHNY, CDR2 SVGAGI (reference sequence). Losses at the gene ends were 4 bases for V and 8 bases for J; bases not matched to a gene: 11. The CDR3 region is CASSSFTGTGIGYTF. The CDR3 region has the DNA TGTGCCAGCAGTTCCTTTACCGGGACAGGGATCGGCTACACCTTC.

The chain recombines TRBV6-1 with TRBJ1-4; D ambiguous. Trimming stripped 10 bases from V and 8 bases from J, with 17 bases between. Germline lookup yields CDR1 MNHNS and CDR2 SASEGT. This CDR3 has 13 residues. The CDR3 is CATNRRGEEKLFF. Here the CDR3 DNA reads TGTGCCACCAATAGGCGGGGTGAAGAAAAACTGTTTTTT.

The chain links TRBV2 to TRBJ2-7, with D perhaps TRBD2 (6 bases). Germline V gives CDR1 SNHLY, CDR2 FYNNEI. The V gene lost 6 bases and the J gene lost 2 bases, with 11 bases spanning the gap. The CDR3 runs 13 residues. The CDR3 loop reads CASREGRPYEQYF. As DNA, the CDR3 is TGTGCCAGCAGGGAGGGTAGGCCCTACGAGCAGTACTTC.